This T cell receptor beta chain stems from a study of cytomegalovirus exposure and HLA in healthy donors. As regards this clone: The antigen remains unidentified.

The CDR3 length is 12 residues. V was trimmed by 0 bases and J by 14 bases, leaving 11 bases between them. From germline, CDR1 is SGHTA and CDR2 FQGNSA. The protocol was immunoSEQ multiplex PCR, while the TCRdb copy is restricted to in-frame clones and leaves out a portion. The data show about 120,000 clones, roughly 90% seen once. Study findings and constraints: The authors enumerated over 150 TCR beta chains as linked to cytomegalovirus. The study found most TCR sequences rare, yet found some public TCRs in many donors. In the 120 or so validation repertoires, just under 95% of cluster scores exceeded 0, per a later analysis.

Sequenced: PBMCs. The receptor was derived from a woman aged 18-29 years in good health and CMV-seropositive. J is TRBJ2-1 and V is TRBV7-2; weak D call: TRBD2 (6 bases). CDR3 DNA sequence: TGTGCCAGCAGCTTAGCGGGAGGAAGGGAGTTCTTC. This sequence encodes CASSLAGGREFF.